This TCR beta chain originates from a study of cytomegalovirus exposure and HLA in healthy donors (dated 2017 in TCRdb). In terms of the full investigation: An earlier analysis of some 600 of the donors reported around 280 Gb of sequence data and around 100 million unique TCR beta sequences obtained from approximately 180 million T cells. An early release that covered about 600 HLA-typed donors contained about 290 gigabases of sequencing data and 75 million to 100 million unique TCR sequences. Of the approximately 370 genotyped donors, 65% to 90% were placed in the genetic ancestry cluster associated with self-reported Caucasian donors. The study aimed to test whether signatures of past pathogen exposure could be identified by cataloging public T cell receptors. Using immunosequencing, the study profiled T cell repertoires from fewer than 850 subjects and related those repertoires to cytomegalovirus serostatus. Besides the first cohort of 666 subjects, a separate validation cohort made up of 95 to 150 different subjects was used. To predict cytomegalovirus infection status, the study brought together high-throughput TCR immunosequencing, statistical association of individual TCRs with disease status, and machine learning. To study patterns of TCR occurrence, a later analysis re-analyzed previously published TCR beta repertoires from 550 to 800 donors and added high-resolution HLA genotyping. In the later analysis, no new phenotypic data were used to find candidate immune exposures; instead, reliance was placed on TCR beta sequences and their occurrence across donors. An earlier analysis of 450 to 750 of the donors used high-throughput TCR beta sequencing to judge whether each TCR beta V gene segment behaved as functional or pseudogenic. Donor age, sex, ethnicity and CMV serostatus were compiled together with the repertoire data. A later genetic analysis used genome-wide SNP genotypes for about three fifths of the 666 donors, treating that subset as a discovery cohort. All discovery cohort repertoires had been generated using a single sequencing platform. HLA typing included class I and class II loci at four-digit resolution. Typing coverage differed by locus: A, B, C, DRB1 and DQB1 were typed in roughly 620-630 donors, DQA1 in approximately 520, DPA1 in 600 to 610, and DPB1 in 472. Five DR-DQ haplotypes were treated as single units for association and clustering because of strong linkage in the cohort. Among 350 to 400 genotyped donors of the cohort, an average of around 240,000 unique TCR beta nucleotide sequences were sequenced per donor, around 18% of them non-productive. The study at large found these results: HLA typing was unavailable for some donors at each locus, so association tests used only the typed subset. Sequencing depth was assumed to be roughly uniform across donors in the presence/absence analyses, though that assumption may not hold. In a later analysis, HLA-associated TCR beta chains were found to be more clonally expanded and to have lower generation probabilities than equally common non-associated chains. Specific HLA alleles were associated with 15,000 to 20,000 TCR beta sequences at a false discovery rate of 0.05 in a later analysis. A later genetic analysis reported fewer N-insertions in productive TCRs among donors in an Asian-associated ancestry cluster than the roughly 700-donor mean. A few of the identified cytomegalovirus-associated TCR beta chains were confirmed in vitro to be specific for cytomegalovirus antigens. Only TCR beta chains were sequenced in this cohort, and the absence of alpha or paired-chain data limited detectable features. Cytomegalovirus status was reported to be diagnosed by the classifier with high specificity and sensitivity in both the original and validation cohorts. According to a later analysis, most CMV-associated TCR beta chains appeared to be HLA-restricted, and the HLA associations seemed to be driven largely by CMV exposure. A later analysis found that TCR association rates varied across HLA loci, with DRB1 alleles showing the most associated TCRs and HLA-C alleles the fewest. A further reported finding was that TCR beta sequences accurately predicted the HLA-A and HLA-B alleles for most subjects in the first cohort. In a later analysis, several top co-occurrence clusters were reported to appear linked to parvovirus B19, influenza, CMV and Epstein-Barr virus. Broadly in line with IMGT annotations, most TCR beta V segments showed up in productive rearrangements about 87% or about 30% of the time in an earlier analysis of roughly 590 of the donors. It was suggested by the authors that the approach could potentially be generalized to other disease states and immunological phenotypes. A later genetic analysis associated a missense DCLRE1C variant with V-gene and J-gene trimming of TCR beta chains, and an independent cohort replicated the association. CMV serostatus was the only immune exposure information available for the cohort. Most TCR sequences were seen in very few donors, while some public TCRs were found in many individuals. The study listed 164 TCR beta chains as associated with cytomegalovirus. The 87-base-pair reads could not distinguish some IMGT-functional V segments, including TRBV6-2 and TRBV6-3, so those segments were excluded. A cluster of highly shared sequence variants was judged likely to represent a technical artifact of the sequencing pipeline. When HLA alleles, especially DR and DQ, strongly co-occurred, TCR associations were difficult to assign to individual alleles. Correlated functional status among segregating V segments might reflect linkage disequilibrium, but an unknown experimental factor could not be ruled out. The earlier analysis of approximately 590 of the donors excluded roughly 16 rarely observed V segments, including chromosome 9 orphons, because counts were too low.

The cohort comprised some 730 healthy bone marrow donors. At the time of sampling, all cohort members were nominally healthy, though unrecorded immune exposures were likely present. The donor tested CMV seropositive and was one of the 289 seropositive cohort members. Each donor provided a peripheral blood sample, and peripheral blood mononuclear cells were used for TCR beta sequencing. The Qiagen DNeasy Blood Extraction Kit was used to extract genomic DNA from the blood cell samples. Library method: the immunoSEQ multiplex PCR assay. For the multiplex PCR, a mixture combining 60 forward primers for TCR Vbeta segments and 13 reverse primers for TCR Jbeta segments was used. The CDR3 region of rearranged TCR beta genes was amplified from genomic DNA by a multiplex PCR assay. The amplified TCR beta libraries were sequenced on the Illumina HiSeq System as 87-base-pair reads. In the authors' own workflow: Across the 670 or so repertoires, a later analysis counted 80 million or so unique TCR beta chains, 8.5 million to 12 million of which were shared by at least two donors. Raw reads were error-corrected and collapsed into unique sequences by a nearest-neighbor algorithm in which closely related sequences were merged to remove PCR and sequencing errors. Alignment of CDR3 sequences to IMGT reference sequences was used to assign V, D and J gene segments. For a sequence to be retained, at least a six-nucleotide match to both a V gene segment and a J gene segment was required. Rearrangements were called productive when the CDR3 lacked stop codons and stayed in frame with V and J; all others were non-productive. Following IMGT convention, CDR3 was defined as the stretch from the second conserved V-encoded cysteine up to the conserved J-encoded phenylalanine. The earlier analysis of some 550 of the donors excluded any sequence lacking an unambiguous match to a single V gene segment. In an earlier analysis of roughly 500 of the donors, V segments were called functional above 56.7% productive rearrangements and were called segregating when the between-donor standard deviation exceeded 5%. To diagnose cytomegalovirus status from the catalog of TCR beta chain sequences, a statistical classification framework was built. In a later analysis, TCR nucleotide sequences were compared against IMGT/GENE-DB human TR gene sequences so that V and J genes could be assigned. Using the TCRdist pipeline, a later analysis assigned CDR3 sequences along with most-parsimonious VDJ recombination scenarios. In a later analysis, every TCR beta chain was defined by the combination of its CDR3 amino acid sequence and its V-gene family, and reads without a unique V-gene family were dropped. In a later analysis, 450 to 600 highly shared, low-generation-probability nucleotide sequences were removed to address suspected cross-contamination and a sequencing artifact. In a later analysis, a clonal expansion index was calculated for each public chain from normalized within-repertoire ranks of inferred template counts. In a later analysis, generation probabilities were computed using a VDJ recombination model fitted to out-of-frame rearrangements, and the results were checked against IGoR. In a later analysis, TCR-TCR, TCR-HLA and TCR-CMV co-occurrence was scored with hypergeometric tests, and a repertoire-size bias correction was applied to TCR pairs. False discovery rates were estimated in a later analysis by permuting HLA or CMV assignments 20 times. In a later analysis, co-occurring TCRs were grouped using DBSCAN, with TCRdist sequence similarity added in when clustering inside HLA-allele-positive subsets. Repertoires with fewer than 30,000 or more than 120,000 public chains were left out of co-occurrence clustering, as were four to six repertoires with anomalous nucleotide sharing. TCRdb holds this immuneACCESS table with in-frame rearrangements only. Some clones are missing; in checked studies, unresolved V genes explain under half, and the rest has no known cause. The DNA was the basis for D and trimming; V, J and clone size are from that table. The sample yields 100,000 to 150,000 clones; roughly 74% were counted once. The top ten clonotypes cover about 4% of the sample.

This clone was observed a single time. Its recognized antigen is unknown. No much larger clone is present one base from it, and per-base qualities are unavailable. Reading from cysteine to phenylalanine, the CDR3 counts 17 amino acids. The kept DNA is CDR3 alone, 51 bases in frame from the first base. Recombination joined TRBV1 with TRBJ1-5; the table names TRBD1, a call not compared with the DNA. TRBV1 is a pseudogene locus. This TCR came from a woman in her fifties or sixties in good health and CMV-seropositive. The sequenced sample was PBMCs. CDR3 region: CTSSQEGRMAGVEPQHF. The nucleotide sequence reads as follows: TGCACCAGCAGCCAAGAAGGGCGGATGGCAGGGGTAGAGCCCCAGCATTTT.